The 27 T cell receptor beta chains presented below share a single source sample, sequenced in a study of blood T cell repertoires in COVID-19. Libraries were prepared by immunoSEQ multiplex PCR; TCRdb keeps only in-frame clonotypes and omits some of them. Among just over 75,000 clones listed, roughly 84% were seen once. Specimen: peripheral blood. All receptors derive from a man between 50 and 59 years old with acute or convalescent COVID-19.

This chain joins TRBV2 and TRBJ2-1; D unresolved. CDR1 is SNHLY, CDR2 FYNNEI, per germline. This CDR3 contains 11 residues. The germline V and J ends were trimmed by 6 bases and 6 bases, with 6 bases remaining between them. In DNA, the CDR3 is TGTGCCAGCAGGTTCTCCAATGAGCAGTTCTTC. Amino acid sequence: CASRFSNEQFF. Based on the CDR3 plus reference TRBV2 and TRBJ2-1, the full variable domain is EPEVTQTPSHQVTQMGQEVILRCVPISNHLYFYWYRQILGQKVEFLVSFYNNEISEKSEIFDDQFSVERPDGSNFTLKIRSTKLEDSAMYFCASRFSNEQFFGPGTRLTVL.

The gene calls are TRBV6-6 and TRBJ2-7, with D possibly TRBD2 on 5 matching bases. The CDR3 runs 15 residues. Trimming took 4 bases from V and 2 from J, leaving 15 bases between them. Germline loops: CDR1 MNHNY, CDR2 SVGAGI (reference sequence). The CDR3 protein is CASSFHPSSTYEQYF. Written as DNA, the CDR3 is TGTGCCAGCAGTTTCCACCCTTCTAGCACCTACGAGCAGTACTTC.

This chain's CDR3 is CASSSPLTGSNQPQHF. CDR3 DNA: TGTGCCAGCAGTTCGCCGTTGACAGGGAGCAATCAGCCCCAGCATTTT. The chain employs TRBV6-2 or TRBV6-3 and TRBJ1-5, with 7 bases aligning to TRBD1. Trimming removed 4 bases from V and 1 base from J; junction bases left unmatched: 7. CDR1 MNHEY and CDR2 SVGEGT come from the germline V gene. This CDR3 region has 16 residues.

CDR3 in amino acids: CASTTQGSYNEQFF. The CDR3 DNA sequence: TGTGCCAGCACCACGCAGGGTTCCTACAATGAGCAGTTCTTC. The chain uses TRBV6-5 and TRBJ2-1, with D possibly matching TRBD1 (5 bases). V was cut by 7 bases and J by 1 base, with 11 bases left in between. CDR3 size: 14 residues. Germline CDR1 MNHEY, CDR2 SVGAGI.

This chain joins TRBV5-1 and TRBJ2-7; D is undetermined. This CDR3 is built from 15 residues. V was clipped by 0 bases and J by 0 bases, with 10 bases between them. CDR1 and CDR2 (germline): SGHRS, YFSETQ. The CDR3 loop is CASSLGHGISYEQYF. The DNA of the CDR3 is TGCGCCAGCAGCTTGGGACACGGAATCTCCTACGAGCAGTACTTC.

The chain joins TRBV9 to TRBJ1-2, with 8 bases that match TRBD1. The CDR3 loop spans 14 amino acids. Germline values: CDR1 SGDLS, CDR2 YYNGEE. The J segment lost 5 bases and the V segment lost 4 bases, leaving 7 bases of the junction unmatched. The CDR3 here is CASSNGQGVYGYTF. The CDR3 DNA is TGTGCCAGCAGCAACGGACAGGGAGTATATGGCTACACCTTC.

This CDR3 is CASRPPGDTGELFF. Here the CDR3 DNA reads TGTGCCAGCAGGCCCCCAGGGGACACCGGGGAGCTGTTTTTT. The V gene is TRBV7-3, the J gene TRBJ2-2; tentatively, D is TRBD1 (6 bases). CDR1 is SGHTA and CDR2 is FQGTGA in the germline V gene. V lost 6 bases to trimming and J lost 3 bases, with 11 bases between them. The CDR3 contains 14 residues.

This chain links TRBV7-9 with TRBJ2-2, with 8 bases matching TRBD2. The junction had 2 bases not matched to a gene; V was cut back by 0 bases and J by 5 bases. The CDR3 length is 15 residues. CDR1 is SEHNR, CDR2 FQNEAQ, per germline (reference sequence). The CDR3 here is CASSLAASGTGELFF. The CDR3 coding sequence is TGTGCCAGCAGCTTAGCGGCTAGCGGGACCGGGGAGCTGTTTTTT. Full variable domain (outside the CDR3, taken from reference TRBV7-9 and TRBJ2-2): DTGVSQNPRHKITKRGQNVTFRCDPISEHNRLYWYRQTLGQGPEFLTYFQNEAQLEKSRLLSDRFSAERPKGSFSTLEIQRTEQGDSAMYLCASSLAASGTGELFFGEGSRLTVL.

In DNA form, the CDR3 reads TGTGCCAGCAGCTACGGGGGAAGGCCCCAGCATTTT. It specifies CASSYGGRPQHF. The chain is built from TRBV7-2 and TRBJ1-5; D might be TRBD1 (5 bases). The CDR3 is 12 amino acids. Germline CDR1 is SGHTA and CDR2 is FQGNSA. Trimming took off 4 bases at V and 9 bases at J, with 10 bases between the two ends.

This chain connects TRBV9 to TRBJ2-5, with 10 bases aligning to TRBD2. Germline V CDR1 and CDR2: SGDLS, YYNGEE. The V segment lost 1 base and the J segment 1 base; nucleotides outside the gene matches: 4. The CDR3 runs 16 residues. The CDR3 DNA sequence: TGTGCCAGCAGCGTAACAAGCGGGGGGGTCCAAGAGACCCAGTACTTC. It is translated as CASSVTSGGVQETQYF.

This clone appeared a few times. The chain carries TRBV7-9 and TRBJ1-1; 9 positions agree with TRBD1. The CDR3 runs to 14 residues. The V and J ends lost 1 base and 5 bases, in that order; junction bases with no gene match: 2. The germline CDR1 and CDR2 sequences are SEHNR and FQNEAQ (reference sequence). The CDR3 sequence: CASSLDRGRTEAFF. CDR3 coding DNA: TGTGCCAGCAGCTTAGACAGGGGGCGGACTGAAGCTTTCTTT.

This clone occurred once. Here the CDR3 DNA reads TGTGCCAGCAGCTTAACAGGGAGCATCTCCTACGAGCAGTACTTC. Its protein is CASSLTGSISYEQYF. This chain joins TRBV5-5 and TRBJ2-7; tentatively, D is TRBD1 (6 bases). CDR1 and CDR2 (germline): SGHKS, YYEKEE (reference sequence). Trimming stripped 2 bases from V and 0 bases from J, with 12 bases between. The CDR3 has 15 residues.

The rearrangement joins TRBV5-4 to TRBJ1-2; a weak D match, TRBD1 (6 bases). The V end lost 5 bases, the J end lost 4 bases, and 18 bases lay between the germline ends. The CDR3 runs to 15 residues. Germline CDR1 is SGHNT and CDR2 is YYREEE (reference sequence). CDR3 protein: CASSYWDTKSYGYTF. DNA for the CDR3: TGTGCCAGCAGTTACTGGGACACGAAGAGCTATGGCTACACCTTC.

The chain uses TRBV7-2 and TRBJ1-1; tentative D call: TRBD1 (6 bases). The CDR3 loop spans 16 amino acids. Trimming cost V 6 bases and J 0 bases, with 17 bases left between them. Germline CDR1 reads SGHTA; CDR2 reads FQGNSA. The CDR3, as DNA: TGTGCCAGCAGAGAAAGGCCGGGACAAATGAACACTGAAGCTTTCTTT. It encodes CASRERPGQMNTEAFF.

J is TRBJ2-5 and V is TRBV10-3, with a tentative D call TRBD1 (6 bases). V lost 6 bases to trimming and J lost 2 bases, with 10 bases between them. Germline V lookup: CDR1 ENHRY, CDR2 SYGVKD. The CDR3 runs to 13 residues. CDR3 in DNA: TGTGCCATCAGAGTGGACAGACAAGAGACCCAGTACTTC. Amino acid sequence: CAIRVDRQETQYF.

This clone was seen once. This chain connects TRBV4-3 to TRBJ2-1; 7 bases align to TRBD2. Trimming took 0 bases from V and 7 from J; bases not matched to a gene: 12. This CDR3 has 17 residues. CDR1 is LGHNA and CDR2 is YSLEER in the germline V gene. The CDR3 nucleotides are TGCGCCAGCAGCCAAGATCTTGGGGGAGGGCCGGGGAATGAGCAGTTCTTC. As protein: CASSQDLGGGPGNEQFF.

The rearrangement joins TRBV7-2 to TRBJ2-5, with D perhaps matching TRBD1 (5 bases). Trimming took off 5 bases at V and 5 bases at J, with 18 bases between the two ends. Germline CDR1 and CDR2: SGHTA and FQGNSA. The CDR3 totals 15 residues. The CDR3 DNA sequence: TGTGCCAGCAGCCCCCGGGCAGGGCAGAAGGAGACCCAGTACTTC. Its translation is CASSPRAGQKETQYF. Filled out from reference TRBV7-2 and TRBJ2-5, the complete variable domain reads GAGVSQSPSNKVTEKGKDVELRCDPISGHTALYWYRQSLGQGLEFLIYFQGNSAPDKSGLPSDRFSAERTGGSVSTLTIQRTQQEDSAVYLCASSPRAGQKETQYFGPGTRLLVL.

V gene TRBV28 combines with J gene TRBJ1-6, with 9 nucleotides matching TRBD1. Germline V gives CDR1 MDHEN, CDR2 SYDVKM. This CDR3 region has 15 residues. V gave up 6 bases and J gave up 4 bases; unmatched junction bases: 4. CDR3 DNA sequence: TGTGCCAGCAGGACAGGGGGAACGTATAATTCACCCCTCCACTTT. It yields the protein CASRTGGTYNSPLHF.

V and J are TRBV4-3 and TRBJ2-1, with D possibly TRBD2 on 5 matching bases. Germline values: CDR1 LGHNA, CDR2 YSLEER. This CDR3 is 14 amino acids long. The ends were cut back, 1 base at V and 9 bases at J, with 13 bases in the middle. The CDR3: CASSQGSGSAEQFF. The CDR3 coding sequence is TGCGCCAGCAGCCAAGGATCGGGATCAGCTGAGCAGTTCTTC.

V and J are TRBV6-5 and TRBJ2-1, with D perhaps matching TRBD1 (5 bases). This CDR3 region has 13 residues. Looked up from germline, CDR1 is MNHEY and CDR2 is SVGAGI. V was cut by 10 bases and J by 5 bases, with 15 bases left in between. The DNA of the CDR3 is TGTGCCACCAAAAGATGGACAAACAATGAGCAGTTCTTC. Translated: CATKRWTNNEQFF.

This clone appeared once. V and J are TRBV28 and TRBJ1-1, with a weak D call TRBD1 (6 bases). The CDR3 spans 14 residues. The ends were cut back, 8 bases at V and 5 bases at J, with 18 bases in the middle. From germline, CDR1 is MDHEN and CDR2 SYDVKM. CDR3 protein: CASLGGGSGTEAFF. The CDR3 DNA reads as TGTGCCAGCCTCGGCGGGGGCTCGGGGACTGAAGCTTTCTTT.

J is TRBJ2-1 and V is TRBV11-3; 7 bases match TRBD2. Germline-derived CDR1 and CDR2 are SGHNT and YENEEA. Trimming removed 1 base from V and 6 bases from J; junction bases left unmatched: 6. This CDR3 has 15 residues. DNA for the CDR3: TGTGCCAGCAGCTTAGCTCGGACTAGGGCCAATGAGCAGTTCTTC. Translation: CASSLARTRANEQFF.

The genes are TRBV5-1 and TRBJ1-4; D is ambiguous. The V end was cut by 0 bases, the J end by 2 bases, with 8 bases between. The CDR3 extends over 15 amino acids. CDR1 and CDR2 (germline): SGHRS, YFSETQ. CDR3 in DNA: TGCGCCAGCAGCTTGGTAGCCAGTACTAATGAAAAACTGTTTTTT. Residues: CASSLVASTNEKLFF.

The chain uses TRBV5-1 and TRBJ2-3; TRBD2 matches 11 bases. The CDR3 is 14 amino acids. CDR1 SGHRS and CDR2 YFSETQ come from the germline V gene. Germline trimming cut 4 bases from V and 5 bases from J; bases unmatched to any gene: 3. CDR3 in DNA: TGCGCCAGCAGCCTAGGACTAGCGGGAGATACGCAGTATTTT. It is translated as CASSLGLAGDTQYF.

The chain recombines TRBV27 with TRBJ2-2, with 8 bases that match TRBD2. The CDR3 runs 15 residues. The V segment lost 3 bases and the J segment 4 bases; nucleotides outside the gene matches: 4. Germline CDR1 is MNHEY and CDR2 is SMNVEV (reference sequence). CDR3 nucleotides: TGTGCCAGCAGTTTTAACGGGGGGGCCACCGGGGAGCTGTTTTTT. The encoded protein is CASSFNGGATGELFF.

The chain carries TRBV4-3 and TRBJ2-4; 7 nucleotides match TRBD2. The ends lost 4 bases at V and 0 bases at J; junction bases unmatched: 6. Germline loops: CDR1 LGHNA, CDR2 YSLEER. The CDR3 spans 16 residues. CDR3 in DNA: TGCGCCAGCAGCCCTGGACTAGGAGGAGCCAAAAACATTCAGTACTTC. Protein: CASSPGLGGAKNIQYF.

This chain links TRBV18 with TRBJ2-7; D not certain. CDR1 is KGHSH and CDR2 is LQKENI in the germline V gene. Deletions cut 6 bases from V and 2 bases from J, with 14 bases between. The CDR3 contains 14 residues. The CDR3 region has the DNA TGTGCCAGCTCCTTAAAACGGGTTGCCTACGAGCAGTACTTC. Translated, it gives CASSLKRVAYEQYF.